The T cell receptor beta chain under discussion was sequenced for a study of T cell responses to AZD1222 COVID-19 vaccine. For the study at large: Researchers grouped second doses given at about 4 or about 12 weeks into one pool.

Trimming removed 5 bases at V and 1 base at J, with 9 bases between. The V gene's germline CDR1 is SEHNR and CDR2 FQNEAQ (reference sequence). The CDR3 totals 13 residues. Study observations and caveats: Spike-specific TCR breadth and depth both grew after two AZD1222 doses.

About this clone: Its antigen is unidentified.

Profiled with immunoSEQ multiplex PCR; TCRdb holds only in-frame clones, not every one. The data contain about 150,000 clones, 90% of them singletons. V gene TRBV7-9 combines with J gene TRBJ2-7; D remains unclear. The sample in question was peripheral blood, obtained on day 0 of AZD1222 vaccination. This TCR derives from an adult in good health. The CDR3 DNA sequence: TGTGCCAGCAGCCACATGTGGTCCTACGAGCAGTACTTC. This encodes CASSHMWSYEQYF.